Reported below is one T cell receptor (beta chain). The target antigen is unknown. Germline V gene data show CDR1 as SGHKS and CDR2 as YYEKEE (reference sequence). The CDR3 is 14 residues long. V was pared by 4 bases and J by 2 bases, with 10 bases between. The repertoire was sequenced with immunoSEQ multiplex PCR; TCRdb's copy has only in-frame clones and lacks some. The sample has approximately 50,000 clones; approximately 88% are singletons. These data originate in a study of graft-versus-host responses after intestinal transplantation. Overall study context: Anti-thymocyte globulin induction preceded two to four years of tacrolimus and steroid maintenance in all recipients. Study-wide results and caveats: Early after transplant, HvG declines were associated with peak levels of circulating GvH clones. GvH clones were found in recipient marrow; some appeared first in ileum or blood. Allografts of one patient group, those with graft-donor T cell macrochimerism, had high graft-versus-host to host-versus-graft clonal ratios.

This clonotype originated in a human donor who was the organ donor for an intestinal transplant. This specimen consisted of unstimulated CD4+ T cells sorted from spleen or lymph node cells, obtained before transplant. This chain uses TRBV5-5 with TRBJ2-1, with D unresolved. CDR3 in DNA: TGTGCCAGCAGCCCCACGAGACCCTACAATGAGCAGTTCTTC. Amino acid sequence: CASSPTRPYNEQFF.